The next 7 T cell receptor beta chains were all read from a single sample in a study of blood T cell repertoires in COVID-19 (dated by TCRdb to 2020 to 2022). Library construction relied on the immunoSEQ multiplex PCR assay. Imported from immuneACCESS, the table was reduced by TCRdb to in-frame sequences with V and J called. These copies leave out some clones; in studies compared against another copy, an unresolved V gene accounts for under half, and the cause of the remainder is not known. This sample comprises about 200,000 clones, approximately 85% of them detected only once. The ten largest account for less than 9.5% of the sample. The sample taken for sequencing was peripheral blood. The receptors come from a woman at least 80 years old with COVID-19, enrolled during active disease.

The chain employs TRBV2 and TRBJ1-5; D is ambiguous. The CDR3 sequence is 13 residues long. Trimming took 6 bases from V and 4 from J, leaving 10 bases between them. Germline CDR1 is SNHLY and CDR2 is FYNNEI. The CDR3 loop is CASSETENQPQHF. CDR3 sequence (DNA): TGTGCCAGCAGCGAAACAGAGAATCAGCCCCAGCATTTT.

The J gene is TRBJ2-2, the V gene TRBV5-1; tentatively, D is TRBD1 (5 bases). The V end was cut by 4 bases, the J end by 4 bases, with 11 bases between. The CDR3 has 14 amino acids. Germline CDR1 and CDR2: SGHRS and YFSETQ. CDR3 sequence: CASSIGQPTGELFF. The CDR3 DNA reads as TGCGCCAGCAGCATAGGACAACCCACCGGGGAGCTGTTTTTT.

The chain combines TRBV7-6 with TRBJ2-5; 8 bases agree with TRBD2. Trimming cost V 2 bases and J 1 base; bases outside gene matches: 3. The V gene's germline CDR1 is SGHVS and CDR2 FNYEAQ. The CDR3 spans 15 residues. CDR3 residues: CASSLTSGPQETQYF. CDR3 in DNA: TGTGCCAGCAGCTTAACTAGCGGACCCCAAGAGACCCAGTACTTC.

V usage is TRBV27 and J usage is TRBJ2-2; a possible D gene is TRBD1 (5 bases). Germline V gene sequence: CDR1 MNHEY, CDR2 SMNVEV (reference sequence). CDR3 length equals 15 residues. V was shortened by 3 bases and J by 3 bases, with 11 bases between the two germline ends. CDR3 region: CASSFGDSYTGELFF. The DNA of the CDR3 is TGTGCCAGCAGTTTTGGAGACAGTTACACCGGGGAGCTGTTTTTT.

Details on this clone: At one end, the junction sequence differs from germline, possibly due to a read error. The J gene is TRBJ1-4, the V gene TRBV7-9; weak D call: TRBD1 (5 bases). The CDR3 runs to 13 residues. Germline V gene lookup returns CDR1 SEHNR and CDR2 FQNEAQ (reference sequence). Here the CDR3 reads CASKARAKEKLFF. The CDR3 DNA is TGTGCCAGCAAGGCCAGGGCTAAAGAAAAACTGTTTTTT.

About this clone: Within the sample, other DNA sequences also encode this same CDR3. This chain's CDR3 is CASSPGTAGNTIYF. DNA for the CDR3: TGCGCCAGCAGCCCCGGGACTGCTGGAAACACCATATATTTT. This chain connects TRBV5-1 to TRBJ1-3; tentatively, D is TRBD1 (5 bases). The V gene's germline CDR1 is SGHRS and CDR2 YFSETQ. The CDR3 has 14 amino acids. The V and J ends lost 4 bases and 2 bases respectively, with 10 bases between them.

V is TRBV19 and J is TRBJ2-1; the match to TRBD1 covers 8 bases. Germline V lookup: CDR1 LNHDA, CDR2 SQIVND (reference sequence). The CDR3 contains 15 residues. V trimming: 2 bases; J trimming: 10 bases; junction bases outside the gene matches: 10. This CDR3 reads CASSIQGARSGEQFF. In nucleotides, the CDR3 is TGTGCCAGTAGTATACAGGGGGCTAGGAGTGGGGAGCAGTTCTTC.